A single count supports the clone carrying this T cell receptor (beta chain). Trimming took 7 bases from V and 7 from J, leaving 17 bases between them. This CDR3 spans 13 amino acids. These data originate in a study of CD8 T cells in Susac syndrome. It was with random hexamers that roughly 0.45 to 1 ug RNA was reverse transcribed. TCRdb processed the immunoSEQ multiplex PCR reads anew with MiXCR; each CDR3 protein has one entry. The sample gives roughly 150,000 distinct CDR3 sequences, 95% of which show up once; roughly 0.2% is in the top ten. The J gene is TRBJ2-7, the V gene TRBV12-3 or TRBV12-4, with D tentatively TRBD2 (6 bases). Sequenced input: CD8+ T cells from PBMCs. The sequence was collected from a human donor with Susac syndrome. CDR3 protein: CASTPGLPREQYF. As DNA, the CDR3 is TGTGCCAGCACCCCTGGACTACCTCGGGAGCAGTACTTC.